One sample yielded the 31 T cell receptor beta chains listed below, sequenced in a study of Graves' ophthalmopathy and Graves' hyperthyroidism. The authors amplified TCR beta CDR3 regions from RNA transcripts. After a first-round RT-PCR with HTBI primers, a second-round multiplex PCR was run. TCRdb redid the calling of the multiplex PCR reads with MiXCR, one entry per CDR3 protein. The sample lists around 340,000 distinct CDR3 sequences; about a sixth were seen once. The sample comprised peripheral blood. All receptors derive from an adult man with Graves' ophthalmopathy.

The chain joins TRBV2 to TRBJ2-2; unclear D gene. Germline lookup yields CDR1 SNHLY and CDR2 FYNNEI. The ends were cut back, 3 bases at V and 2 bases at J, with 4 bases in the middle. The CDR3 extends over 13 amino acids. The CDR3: CASSEINTGELFF. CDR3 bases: TGTGCCAGCAGTGAGATAAACACCGGGGAGCTGTTTTTT.

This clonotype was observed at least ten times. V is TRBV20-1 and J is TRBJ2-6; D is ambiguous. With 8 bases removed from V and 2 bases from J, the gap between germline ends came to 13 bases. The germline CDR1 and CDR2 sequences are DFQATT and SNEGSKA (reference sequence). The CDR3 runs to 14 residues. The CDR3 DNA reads TGCAGTACTACCCCCCTAGCTGGGGCCAACGTCCTGACTTTC. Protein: CSTTPLAGANVLTF.

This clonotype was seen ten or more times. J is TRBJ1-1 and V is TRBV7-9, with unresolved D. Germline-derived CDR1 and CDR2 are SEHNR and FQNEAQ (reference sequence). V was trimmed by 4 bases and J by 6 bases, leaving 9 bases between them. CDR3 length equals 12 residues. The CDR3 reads CASSSRFSEAFF. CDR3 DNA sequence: TGTGCCAGCAGCTCCCGGTTCTCTGAAGCTTTCTTT. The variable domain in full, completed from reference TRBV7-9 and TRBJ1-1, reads DTGVSQNPRHKITKRGQNVTFRCDPISEHNRLYWYRQTLGQGPEFLTYFQNEAQLEKSRLLSDRFSAERPKGSFSTLEIQRTEQGDSAMYLCASSSRFSEAFFGQGTRLTVV.

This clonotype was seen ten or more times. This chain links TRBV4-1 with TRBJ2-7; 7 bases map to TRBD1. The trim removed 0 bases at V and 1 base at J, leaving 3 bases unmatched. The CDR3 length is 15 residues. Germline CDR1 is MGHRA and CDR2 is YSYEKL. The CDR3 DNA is TGCGCCAGCAGCCAAGACGGGACAGTATCCTACGAGCAGTACTTC. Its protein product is CASSQDGTVSYEQYF.

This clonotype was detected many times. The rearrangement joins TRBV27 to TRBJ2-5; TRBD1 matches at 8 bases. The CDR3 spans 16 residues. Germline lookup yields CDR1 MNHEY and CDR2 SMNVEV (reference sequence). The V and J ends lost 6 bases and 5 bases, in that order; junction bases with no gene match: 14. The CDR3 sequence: CASSLTGVTLRETQYF. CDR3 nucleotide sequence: TGTGCCAGCAGCCTGACAGGGGTCACCCTCCGGGAGACCCAGTACTTC.

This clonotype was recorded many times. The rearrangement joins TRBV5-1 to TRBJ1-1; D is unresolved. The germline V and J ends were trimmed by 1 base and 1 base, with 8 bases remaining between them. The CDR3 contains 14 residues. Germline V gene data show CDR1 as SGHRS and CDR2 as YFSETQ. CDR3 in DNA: TGCGCCAGCAGCTTGAACACTGGGAACACTGAAGCTTTCTTT. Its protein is CASSLNTGNTEAFF.

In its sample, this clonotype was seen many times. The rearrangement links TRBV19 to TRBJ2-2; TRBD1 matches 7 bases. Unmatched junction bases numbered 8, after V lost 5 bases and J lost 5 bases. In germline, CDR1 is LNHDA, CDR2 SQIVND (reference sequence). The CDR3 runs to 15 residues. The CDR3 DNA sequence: TGTGCCAGTAGTTCCCCAGGGGGTCGTACCGGGGAGCTGTTTTTT. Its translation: CASSSPGGRTGELFF.

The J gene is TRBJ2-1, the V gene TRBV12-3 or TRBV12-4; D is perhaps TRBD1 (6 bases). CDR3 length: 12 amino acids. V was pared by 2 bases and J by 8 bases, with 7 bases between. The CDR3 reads CASSLQGYEQFF. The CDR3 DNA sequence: TGTGCCAGCAGTTTACAGGGGTATGAGCAGTTCTTC.

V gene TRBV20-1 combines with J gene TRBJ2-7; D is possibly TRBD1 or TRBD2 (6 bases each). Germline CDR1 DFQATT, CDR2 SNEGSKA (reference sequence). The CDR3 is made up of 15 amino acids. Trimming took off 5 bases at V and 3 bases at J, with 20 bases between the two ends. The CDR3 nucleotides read TGCAGTGCTGGGGGGCGTGCCGATAGGTACTACGAGCAGTACTTC. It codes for CSAGGRADRYYEQYF.

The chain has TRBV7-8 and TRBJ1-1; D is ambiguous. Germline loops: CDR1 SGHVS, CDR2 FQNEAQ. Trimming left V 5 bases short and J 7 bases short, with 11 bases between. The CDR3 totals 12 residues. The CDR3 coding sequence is TGTGCCAGCAGCAGTGAGAGGAATGAAGCTTTCTTT. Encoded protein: CASSSERNEAFF.

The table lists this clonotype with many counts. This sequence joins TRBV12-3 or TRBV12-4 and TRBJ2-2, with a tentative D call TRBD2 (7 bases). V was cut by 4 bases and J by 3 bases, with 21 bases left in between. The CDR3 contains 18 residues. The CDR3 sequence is CASSSYGGRDQYTGELFF. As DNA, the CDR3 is TGTGCCAGCAGTTCCTACGGGGGGCGCGATCAGTACACCGGGGAGCTGTTTTTT.

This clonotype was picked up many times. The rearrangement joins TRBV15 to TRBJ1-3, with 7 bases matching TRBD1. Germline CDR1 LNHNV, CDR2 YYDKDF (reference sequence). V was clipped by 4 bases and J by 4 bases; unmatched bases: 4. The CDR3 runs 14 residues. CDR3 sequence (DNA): TGTGCCACCAGCAAAGGGACAGTAGGAAACACCATATATTTT. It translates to CATSKGTVGNTIYF.

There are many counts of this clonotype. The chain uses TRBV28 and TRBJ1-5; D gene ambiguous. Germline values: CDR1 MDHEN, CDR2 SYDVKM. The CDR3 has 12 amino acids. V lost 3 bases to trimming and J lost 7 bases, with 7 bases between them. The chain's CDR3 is CASSFTEQPQHF. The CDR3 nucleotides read TGTGCCAGCAGTTTCACCGAACAGCCCCAGCATTTT.

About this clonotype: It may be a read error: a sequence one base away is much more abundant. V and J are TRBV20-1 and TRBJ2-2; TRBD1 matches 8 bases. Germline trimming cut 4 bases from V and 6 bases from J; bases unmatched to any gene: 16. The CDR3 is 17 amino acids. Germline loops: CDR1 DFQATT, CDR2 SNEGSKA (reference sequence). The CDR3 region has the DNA TGCAGTGCTATAGGCCCGGGTGCCAGGGGGCGAGCCGGGGAGCTGTTTTTT. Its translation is CSAIGPGARGRAGELFF.

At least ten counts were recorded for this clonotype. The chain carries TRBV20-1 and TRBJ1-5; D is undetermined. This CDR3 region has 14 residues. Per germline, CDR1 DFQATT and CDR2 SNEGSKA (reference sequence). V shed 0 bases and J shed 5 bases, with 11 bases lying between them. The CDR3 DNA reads TGCAGTGCTAGAGATCCCACTCAAGATCAGCCCCAGCATTTT. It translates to CSARDPTQDQPQHF.

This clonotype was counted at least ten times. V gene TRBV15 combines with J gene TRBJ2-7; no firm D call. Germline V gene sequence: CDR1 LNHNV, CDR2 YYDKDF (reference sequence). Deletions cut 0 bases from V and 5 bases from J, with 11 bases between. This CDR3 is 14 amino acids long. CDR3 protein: CATSRDRLPHEQYF. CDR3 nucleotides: TGTGCCACCAGCAGAGACCGGCTTCCCCACGAGCAGTACTTC.

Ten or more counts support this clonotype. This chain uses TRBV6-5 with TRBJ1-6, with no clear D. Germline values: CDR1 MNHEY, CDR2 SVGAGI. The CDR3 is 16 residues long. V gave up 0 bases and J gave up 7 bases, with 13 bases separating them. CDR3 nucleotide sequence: TGTGCCAGCAGTTACTCGATTGCCAGCAGGAATTCACCCCTCCACTTT. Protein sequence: CASSYSIASRNSPLHF.

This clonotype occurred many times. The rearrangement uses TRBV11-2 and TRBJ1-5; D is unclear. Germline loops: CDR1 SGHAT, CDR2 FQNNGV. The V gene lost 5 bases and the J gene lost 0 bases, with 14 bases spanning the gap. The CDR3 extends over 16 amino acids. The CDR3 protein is CASSPSGLGSNQPQHF. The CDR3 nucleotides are TGTGCCAGCAGCCCGTCGGGCCTCGGTAGCAATCAGCCCCAGCATTTT.

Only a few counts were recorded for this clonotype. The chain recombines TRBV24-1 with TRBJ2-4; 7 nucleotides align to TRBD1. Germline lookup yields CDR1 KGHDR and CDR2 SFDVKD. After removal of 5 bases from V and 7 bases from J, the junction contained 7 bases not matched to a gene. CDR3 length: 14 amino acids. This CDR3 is CATSVKGARNIQYF. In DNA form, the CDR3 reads TGTGCCACCAGTGTGAAGGGGGCTAGGAACATTCAGTACTTC.

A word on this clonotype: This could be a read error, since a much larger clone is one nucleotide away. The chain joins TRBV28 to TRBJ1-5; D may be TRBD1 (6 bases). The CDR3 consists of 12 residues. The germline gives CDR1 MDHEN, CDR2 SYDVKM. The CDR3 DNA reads TGTGCCAGCCTAGACAGGAATCAGCCCCGGCATTTT. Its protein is CASLDRNQPRHF. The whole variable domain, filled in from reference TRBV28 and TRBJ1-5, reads DVKVTQSSRYLVKRTGEKVFLECVQDMDHENMFWYRQDPGLGLRLIYFSYDVKMKEKGDIPEGYSVSREKKERFSLILESASTNQTSMYLCASLDRNQPRHFGDGTRLSIL.

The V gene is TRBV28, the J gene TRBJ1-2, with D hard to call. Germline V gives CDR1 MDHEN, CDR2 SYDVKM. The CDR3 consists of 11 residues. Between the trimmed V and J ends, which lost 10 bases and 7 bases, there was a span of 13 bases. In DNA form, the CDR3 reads TGTGCCATAAGAGGTCCGCTTGGCTACACCTTC. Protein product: CAIRGPLGYTF.

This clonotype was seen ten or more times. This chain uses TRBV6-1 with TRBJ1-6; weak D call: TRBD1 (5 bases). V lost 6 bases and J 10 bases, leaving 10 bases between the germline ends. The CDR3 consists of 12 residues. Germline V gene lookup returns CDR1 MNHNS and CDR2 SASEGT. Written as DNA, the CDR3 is TGTGCCAGCAGAACCGGGGACTCACCCCTCCACTTT. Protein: CASRTGDSPLHF.

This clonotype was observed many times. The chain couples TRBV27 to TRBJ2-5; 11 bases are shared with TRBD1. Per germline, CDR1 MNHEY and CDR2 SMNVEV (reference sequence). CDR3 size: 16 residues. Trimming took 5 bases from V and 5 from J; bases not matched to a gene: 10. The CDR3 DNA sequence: TGTGCCAGCAGTCTAGGAAGGACAGGGGGCTGGGAGACCCAGTACTTC. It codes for CASSLGRTGGWETQYF.

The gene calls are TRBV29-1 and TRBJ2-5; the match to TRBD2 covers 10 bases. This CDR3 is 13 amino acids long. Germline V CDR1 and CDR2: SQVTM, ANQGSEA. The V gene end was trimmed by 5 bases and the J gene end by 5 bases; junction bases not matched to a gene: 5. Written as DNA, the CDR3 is TGCAGCGTTACTAGAGCGGGAGGGGAGACCCAGTACTTC. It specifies CSVTRAGGETQYF. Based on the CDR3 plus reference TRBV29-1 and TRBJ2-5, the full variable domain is SAVISQKPSRDICQRGTSLTIQCQVDSQVTMMFWYRQQPGQSLTLIATANQGSEATYESGFVIDKFPISRPNLTFSTLTVSNMSPEDSSIYLCSVTRAGGETQYFGPGTRLLVL.

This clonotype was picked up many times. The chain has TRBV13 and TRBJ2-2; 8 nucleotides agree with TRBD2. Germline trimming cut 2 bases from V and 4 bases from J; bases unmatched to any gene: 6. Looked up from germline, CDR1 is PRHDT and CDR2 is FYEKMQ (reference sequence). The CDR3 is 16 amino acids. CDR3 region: CASSLMREVATGELFF. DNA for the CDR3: TGTGCCAGCAGCTTAATGCGGGAGGTGGCCACCGGGGAGCTGTTTTTT.

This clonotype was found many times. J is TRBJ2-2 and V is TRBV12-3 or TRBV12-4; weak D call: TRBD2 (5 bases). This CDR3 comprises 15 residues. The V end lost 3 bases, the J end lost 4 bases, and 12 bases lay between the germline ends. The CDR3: CASSFSQAGTGELFF. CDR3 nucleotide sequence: TGTGCCAGCAGTTTTTCGCAGGCGGGCACCGGGGAGCTGTTTTTT.

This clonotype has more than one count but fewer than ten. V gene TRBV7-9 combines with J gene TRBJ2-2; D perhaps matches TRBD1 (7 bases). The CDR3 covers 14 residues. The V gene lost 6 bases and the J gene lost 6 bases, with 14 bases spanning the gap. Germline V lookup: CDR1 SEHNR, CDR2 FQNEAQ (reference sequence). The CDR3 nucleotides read TGTGCCAGCAGAATCCCAGGGGGGCCCGGGGAGCTGTTTTTT. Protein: CASRIPGGPGELFF. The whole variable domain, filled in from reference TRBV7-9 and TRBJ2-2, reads DTGVSQNPRHKITKRGQNVTFRCDPISEHNRLYWYRQTLGQGPEFLTYFQNEAQLEKSRLLSDRFSAERPKGSFSTLEIQRTEQGDSAMYLCASRIPGGPGELFFGEGSRLTVL.

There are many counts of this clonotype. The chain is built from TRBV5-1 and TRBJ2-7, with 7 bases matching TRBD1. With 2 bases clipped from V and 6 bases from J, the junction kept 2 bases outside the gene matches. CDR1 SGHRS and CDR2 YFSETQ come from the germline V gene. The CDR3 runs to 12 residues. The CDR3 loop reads CASSLQGTEQYF. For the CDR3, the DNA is TGCGCCAGCAGCTTACAGGGGACCGAGCAGTACTTC. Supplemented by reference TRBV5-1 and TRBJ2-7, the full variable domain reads KAGVTQTPRYLIKTRGQQVTLSCSPISGHRSVSWYQQTPGQGLQFLFEYFSETQRNKGNFPGRFSGRQFSNSRSEMNVSTLELGDSALYLCASSLQGTEQYFGPGTRLTVT.

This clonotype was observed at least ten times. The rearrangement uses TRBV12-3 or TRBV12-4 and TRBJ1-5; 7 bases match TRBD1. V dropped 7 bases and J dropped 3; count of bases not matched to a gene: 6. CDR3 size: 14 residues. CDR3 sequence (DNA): TGTGCCAGCACCCTGACAGGGTCCAATCAGCCCCAGCATTTT. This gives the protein CASTLTGSNQPQHF.

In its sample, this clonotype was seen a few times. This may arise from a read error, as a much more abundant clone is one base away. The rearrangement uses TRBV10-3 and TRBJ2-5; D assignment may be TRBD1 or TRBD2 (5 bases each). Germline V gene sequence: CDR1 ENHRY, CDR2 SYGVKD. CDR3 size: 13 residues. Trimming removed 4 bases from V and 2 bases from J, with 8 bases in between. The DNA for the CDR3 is TGTGCCATCAGTGGGGGGTATCAAGAGACCCAGTACTTC. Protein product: CAISGGYQETQYF.

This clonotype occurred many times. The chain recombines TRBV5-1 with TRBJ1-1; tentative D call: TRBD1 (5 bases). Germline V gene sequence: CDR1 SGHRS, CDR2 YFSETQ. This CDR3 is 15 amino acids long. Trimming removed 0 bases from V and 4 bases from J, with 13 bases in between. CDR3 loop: CASSLEPGLSTEAFF. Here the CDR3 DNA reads TGCGCCAGCAGCTTGGAGCCAGGGCTGAGCACTGAAGCTTTCTTT.